The rows below give T cell receptor beta chains drawn from one sample of a study of OX40 agonist ivuxolimab in advanced cancers. Generated by immunoSEQ multiplex PCR, the TCRdb table keeps only in-frame clones and is missing some. The sample holds 30,000 to 40,000 clones; roughly 72% are singletons and the top ten take about 24%. Sequenced here: CD4+ or CD8+ T cells sorted from blood, sampled in a trial of the OX40 agonist ivuxolimab. Source of these receptors: an adult with an advanced solid tumor such as melanoma, head and neck, liver or kidney cancer. Both conserved end residues are part of each CDR3.

j_call: TRBJ1-2; v_call: TRBV7-9; cdr3_aa: CASSPRAANYGYTF
j_call: TRBJ2-2; v_call: TRBV5-6; cdr3_aa: CASSVPRDSLSGELFF
j_call: TRBJ1-1; v_call: TRBV5-8; cdr3_aa: CASSFSGVAFF
j_call: TRBJ1-3; v_call: TRBV10-3; cdr3_aa: CAISDFGAGRRNTIYF
j_call: TRBJ2-4; v_call: TRBV15; cdr3_aa: CATSRDEGWRAKNIQYF
j_call: TRBJ1-2; v_call: TRBV6-1; cdr3_aa: CASSGSTTLNYGYTF
j_call: TRBJ2-7; v_call: TRBV7-3; cdr3_aa: CASSLSSADREQYF
j_call: TRBJ2-3; v_call: TRBV29-1; cdr3_aa: CSVQFTDTQYF
j_call: TRBJ2-7; v_call: TRBV7-3; cdr3_aa: CASSQTGYMDEQYF
j_call: TRBJ1-4; v_call: TRBV5-6; cdr3_aa: CASSWGQGFGPSEKLFF
j_call: TRBJ1-2; v_call: TRBV6-1; cdr3_aa: CASSEAWSVYGYTF
j_call: TRBJ1-6; v_call: TRBV5-1; cdr3_aa: CASSLEQGRDSPLHF
j_call: TRBJ1-3; v_call: TRBV4-1; cdr3_aa: CASSQVAISGNTIYF
j_call: TRBJ2-3; v_call: TRBV7-9; cdr3_aa: CASSLGGLGADTQYF
j_call: TRBJ1-5; v_call: TRBV5-5; cdr3_aa: CASSLQLAQPQHF
j_call: TRBJ2-1; v_call: TRBV11-2; cdr3_aa: CASSLNSIQFF
j_call: TRBJ1-2; v_call: TRBV6-5; cdr3_aa: CASSYSILSNYGYTF
j_call: TRBJ1-5; v_call: TRBV12-5; cdr3_aa: CASGLERGITWPQHF
j_call: TRBJ2-2; v_call: TRBV4-1; cdr3_aa: CASSQDSLANTGELFF
j_call: TRBJ2-2; v_call: TRBV27; cdr3_aa: CASSLSRQGSGELFF